This T cell receptor beta chain was sequenced for a study of blood T cell repertoires in COVID-19. V shed 2 bases, J shed 9 bases, and the junction held 8 bases outside the gene matches. The CDR3 has 15 residues. Per the germline V gene, CDR1 is GTSNPN and CDR2 is SVGIG (reference sequence). As handled by the study authors: Estimated nucleated cell counts came from reference gene primer amplification. Assay: immunoSEQ multiplex PCR; the TCRdb copy retains only in-frame clones and omits some. The V and J calls and clone size are taken from that table; D and trimming were inferred from the DNA. The table has 250,000 to 350,000 clones, approximately 91% seen once.

This chain uses TRBV30 with TRBJ1-6; 9 bases align to TRBD1. The specimen was peripheral blood. The sequence was collected from a woman in her thirties or forties who had recovered from COVID-19. CDR3 region: CAWSPPGTGSSPLHF. The CDR3 DNA reads as TGTGCCTGGAGTCCGCCAGGGACAGGGAGTTCACCCCTCCACTTT.